This TCR beta chain originates from a study of OX40 agonist ivuxolimab in advanced cancers. Regarding the study in general: Ivuxolimab was an agonistic, fully human IgG2 monoclonal antibody directed against OX40 (CD134), a costimulatory receptor. Patients were allowed to have had prior anti-PD-1, anti-PD-L1 or anti-CTLA-4 therapy, and around 43% of the dose-escalation patients had been treated with checkpoint inhibitors. Among the roughly 52 dose-escalation patients, some 20 had hepatocellular carcinoma, approximately 15 melanoma, 9 renal cell carcinoma and 9 head and neck cancer. Intravenous ivuxolimab was administered to patients every 2 weeks at six dose levels: 0.01, 0.1, 0.3, 1.5, 3 and 10 mg/kg. A male proportion of approximately 83% and a mean age of about 60 years, ranging from about 23 to 90, were recorded for the dose-escalation cohort. The paper covers the monotherapy dose-escalation part of the phase I ivuxolimab trial, which included N = 52 patients. The purpose of peripheral TCRbeta sequencing was to test whether ivuxolimab changed TCR sequence diversity and led to clonal T-cell expansion. Partial responses occurred in three dose-escalation patients: two with cutaneous melanoma and one with hepatocellular carcinoma. Paper-wide results and their limitations: After ivuxolimab, more expanded clones were found on average in CD8+ T cells than in CD4+ T cells. Low levels of normalized T-cell clonal expansion were also shown by some nonresponding patients. In the 0.1-3.0 mg/kg groups, partial responders were among the patients with the lowest normalized peripheral clonal expansion, particularly in CD8+ T cells. At doses of 0.1 to 3.0 mg/kg, clonal expansion of both CD4+ and CD8+ T cells in blood was seen between baseline and week 6. Which antigens the clonally expanded peripheral T cells were specific for was not determined.

Trimming costs V 5 bases and J 0 bases, and their ends lie 19 bases apart. CDR1 and CDR2 (MNHEY, SMNVEV) derive from the germline V gene (reference sequence). The CDR3 goes from the cysteine to the phenylalanine over 17 residues. Solely the CDR3 DNA is kept, with 51 bases framed from the first base. This clone was counted a single time. Its cognate antigen has yet to be identified. There are no base qualities to consult, and no much larger clone falls within one base. For sequencing of the TCRbeta CDR3 region, genomic DNA was extracted from the sorted cells. The immunoSEQ Assay was used to sequence the TCRbeta CDR3 regions. Sourced from immuneACCESS, this table was stored by TCRdb with only in-frame sequences that have V and J called. A share of the clones is absent; for the studies checked, an unresolved V gene accounts for under half, and the remainder has no known explanation. In this sample the table shows just over 60,000 clones, about 91% of which occur a single time. About 13% of the sample comes from the top ten.

The trial excluded patients who had a history of autoimmune disease or who were on systemic immunosuppression. Peripheral blood for TCR sequencing was collected from all dose cohorts at baseline, on cycle 4 day 1, and on cycle 7 day 1. Samples were obtained from an open-label, multicenter, first-in-human phase I dose-escalation trial of ivuxolimab. The trial enrolled adults with locally advanced or metastatic head and neck squamous cell, hepatocellular, melanoma or renal cell carcinoma. Before TCR sequencing, CD4+ T cells and CD8+ T cells were sorted from peripheral blood as separate populations. In this chain, TRBV27 is recombined with TRBJ1-2, with the D gene too uncertain to name. This TCR derives from an adult with an advanced solid tumor such as melanoma, head and neck, liver or kidney cancer. This sample comprised CD4+ or CD8+ T cells sorted from blood, obtained in a trial of the OX40 agonist ivuxolimab. The CDR3 here reads CASSPMPRTESNYGYTF. In nucleotides, the sequence is TGTGCCAGCAGTCCGATGCCCCGGACGGAGTCTAACTATGGCTACACCTTC.